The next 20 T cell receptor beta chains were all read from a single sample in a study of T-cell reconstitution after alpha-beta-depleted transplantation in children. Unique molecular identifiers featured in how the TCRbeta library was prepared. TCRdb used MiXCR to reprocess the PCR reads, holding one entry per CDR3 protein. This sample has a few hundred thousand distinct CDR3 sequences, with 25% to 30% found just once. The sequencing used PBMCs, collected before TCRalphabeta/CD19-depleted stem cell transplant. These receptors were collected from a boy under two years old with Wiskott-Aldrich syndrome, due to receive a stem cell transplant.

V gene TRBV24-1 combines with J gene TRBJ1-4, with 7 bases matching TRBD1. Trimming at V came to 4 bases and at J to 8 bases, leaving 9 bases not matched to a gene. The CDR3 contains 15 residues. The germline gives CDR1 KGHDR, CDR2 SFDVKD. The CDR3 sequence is CATSDHGQEREKLFF. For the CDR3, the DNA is TGTGCCACCAGTGACCACGGACAGGAAAGGGAAAAACTGTTTTTT.

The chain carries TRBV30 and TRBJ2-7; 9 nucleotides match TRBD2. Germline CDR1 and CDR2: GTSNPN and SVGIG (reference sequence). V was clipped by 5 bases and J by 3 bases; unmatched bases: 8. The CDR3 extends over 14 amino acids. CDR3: CAWDSGRTGYEQYF. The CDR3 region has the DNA TGTGCCTGGGATAGCGGGAGAACAGGCTACGAGCAGTACTTC.

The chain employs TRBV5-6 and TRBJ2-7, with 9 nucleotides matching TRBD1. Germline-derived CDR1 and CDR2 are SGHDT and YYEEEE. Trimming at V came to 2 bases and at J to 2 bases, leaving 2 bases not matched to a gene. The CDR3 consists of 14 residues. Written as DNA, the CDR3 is TGTGCCAGCAGCTTCCGGACAGGGGCCTACGAGCAGTACTTC. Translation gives CASSFRTGAYEQYF.

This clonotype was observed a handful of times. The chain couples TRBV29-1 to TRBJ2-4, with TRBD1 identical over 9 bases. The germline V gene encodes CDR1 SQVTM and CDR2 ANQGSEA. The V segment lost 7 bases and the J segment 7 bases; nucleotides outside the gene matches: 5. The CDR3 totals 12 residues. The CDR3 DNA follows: TGCAGCGGCACAGGGGGCGGTAACATTCAGTACTTC. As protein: CSGTGGGNIQYF.

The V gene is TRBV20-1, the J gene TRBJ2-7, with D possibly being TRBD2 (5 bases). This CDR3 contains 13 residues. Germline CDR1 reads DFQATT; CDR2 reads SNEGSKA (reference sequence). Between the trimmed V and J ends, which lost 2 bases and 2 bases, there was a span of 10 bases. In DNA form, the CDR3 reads TGCAGTGCTAGACCCGGAGGCCCCTACGAGCAGTACTTC. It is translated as CSARPGGPYEQYF.

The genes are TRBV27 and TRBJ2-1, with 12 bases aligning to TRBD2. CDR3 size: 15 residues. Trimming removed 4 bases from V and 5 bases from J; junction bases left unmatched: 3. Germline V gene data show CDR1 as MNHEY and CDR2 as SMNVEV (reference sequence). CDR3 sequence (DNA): TGTGCCAGCAGTTCTAGCGGGAGGGTCAACAATGAGCAGTTCTTC. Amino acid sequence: CASSSSGRVNNEQFF.

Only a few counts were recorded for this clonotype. The CDR3 DNA is TGCGCCAGCAGCTTGTCAGGAGGGAGGGCCTCTGAGCAGTTCTTC. It codes for CASSLSGGRASEQFF. This chain links TRBV5-1 with TRBJ2-1; 7 nucleotides line up with TRBD2. Germline V gene data show CDR1 as SGHRS and CDR2 as YFSETQ. Losses at the gene ends were 1 base for V and 9 bases for J; bases not matched to a gene: 10. This CDR3 comprises 15 residues.

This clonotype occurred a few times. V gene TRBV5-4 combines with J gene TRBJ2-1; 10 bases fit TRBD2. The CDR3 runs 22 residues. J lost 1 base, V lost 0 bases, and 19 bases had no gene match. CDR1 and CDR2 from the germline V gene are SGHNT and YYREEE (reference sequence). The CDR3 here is CASSLAPFWLAGVGRSYNEQFF. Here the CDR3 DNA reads TGTGCCAGCAGCTTGGCCCCGTTCTGGCTAGCGGGAGTAGGGCGTTCCTACAATGAGCAGTTCTTC.

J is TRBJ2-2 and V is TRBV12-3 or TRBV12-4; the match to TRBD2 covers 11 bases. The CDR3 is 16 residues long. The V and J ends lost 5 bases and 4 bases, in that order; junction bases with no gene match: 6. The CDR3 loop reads CASSVLAGGSTGELFF. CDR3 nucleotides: TGTGCCAGCAGTGTGCTAGCGGGAGGATCCACCGGGGAGCTGTTTTTT.

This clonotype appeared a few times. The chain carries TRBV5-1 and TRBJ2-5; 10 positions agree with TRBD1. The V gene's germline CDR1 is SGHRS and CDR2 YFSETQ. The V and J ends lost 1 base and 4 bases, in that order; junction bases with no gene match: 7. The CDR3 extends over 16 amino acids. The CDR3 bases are TGCGCCAGCAGCTTGCTCGGGACAGGGGATGGAGAGACCCAGTACTTC. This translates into CASSLLGTGDGETQYF.

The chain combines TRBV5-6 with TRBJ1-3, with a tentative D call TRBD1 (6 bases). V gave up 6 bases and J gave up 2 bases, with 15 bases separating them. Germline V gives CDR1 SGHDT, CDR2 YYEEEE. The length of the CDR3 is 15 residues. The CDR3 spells CASTSMGGAGNTIYF. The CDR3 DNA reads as TGTGCCAGCACCTCCATGGGGGGCGCTGGAAACACCATATATTTT.

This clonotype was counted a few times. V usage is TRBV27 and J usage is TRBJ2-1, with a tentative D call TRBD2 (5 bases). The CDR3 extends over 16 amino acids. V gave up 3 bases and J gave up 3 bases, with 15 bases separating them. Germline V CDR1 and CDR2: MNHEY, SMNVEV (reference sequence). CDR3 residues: CASSFYPGINYNEQFF. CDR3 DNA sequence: TGTGCCAGCAGTTTCTATCCGGGGATAAACTACAATGAGCAGTTCTTC.

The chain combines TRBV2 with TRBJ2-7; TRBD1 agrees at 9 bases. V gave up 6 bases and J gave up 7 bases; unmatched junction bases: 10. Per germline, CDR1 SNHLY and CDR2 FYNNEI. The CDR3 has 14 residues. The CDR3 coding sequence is TGTGCCAGCAGCCCAACAGGGGGCGCGGGGGAGCAGTACTTC. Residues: CASSPTGGAGEQYF.

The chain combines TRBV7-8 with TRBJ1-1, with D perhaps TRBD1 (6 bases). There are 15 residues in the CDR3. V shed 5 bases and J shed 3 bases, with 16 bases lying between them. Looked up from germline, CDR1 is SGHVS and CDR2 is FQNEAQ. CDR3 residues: CASSRWDTYDTEAFF. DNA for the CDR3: TGTGCCAGCAGCCGTTGGGACACCTACGACACTGAAGCTTTCTTT.

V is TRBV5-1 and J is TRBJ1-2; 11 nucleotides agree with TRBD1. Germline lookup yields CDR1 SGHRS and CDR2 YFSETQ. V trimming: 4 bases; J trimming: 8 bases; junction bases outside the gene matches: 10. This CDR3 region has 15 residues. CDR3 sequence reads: CASSITGTGGEGYTF. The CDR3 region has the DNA TGCGCCAGCAGCATAACCGGGACAGGGGGGGAAGGCTACACCTTC.

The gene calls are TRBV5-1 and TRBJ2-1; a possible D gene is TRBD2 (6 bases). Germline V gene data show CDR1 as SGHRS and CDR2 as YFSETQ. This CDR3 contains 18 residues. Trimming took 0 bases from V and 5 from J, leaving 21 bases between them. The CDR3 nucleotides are TGCGCCAGCAGCTTGGCCGGGACTTCTGCCCTCTTAAACAATGAGCAGTTCTTC. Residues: CASSLAGTSALLNNEQFF. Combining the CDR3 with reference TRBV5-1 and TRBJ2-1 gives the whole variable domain KAGVTQTPRYLIKTRGQQVTLSCSPISGHRSVSWYQQTPGQGLQFLFEYFSETQRNKGNFPGRFSGRQFSNSRSEMNVSTLELGDSALYLCASSLAGTSALLNNEQFFGPGTRLTVL.

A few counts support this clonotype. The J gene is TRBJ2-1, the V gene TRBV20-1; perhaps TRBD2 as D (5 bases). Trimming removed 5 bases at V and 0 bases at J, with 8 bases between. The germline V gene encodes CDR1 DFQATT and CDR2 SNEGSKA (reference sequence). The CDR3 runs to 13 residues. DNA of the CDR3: TGCAGTGCTCATGGACTCTCCTACAATGAGCAGTTCTTC. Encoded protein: CSAHGLSYNEQFF.

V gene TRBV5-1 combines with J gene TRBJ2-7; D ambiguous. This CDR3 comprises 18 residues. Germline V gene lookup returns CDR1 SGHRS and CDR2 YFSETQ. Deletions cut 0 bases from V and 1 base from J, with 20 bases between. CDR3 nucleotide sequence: TGCGCCAGCAGCTTGGTGTTTCGCGCACCGGGTTGGTCCTACGAGCAGTACTTC. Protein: CASSLVFRAPGWSYEQYF.

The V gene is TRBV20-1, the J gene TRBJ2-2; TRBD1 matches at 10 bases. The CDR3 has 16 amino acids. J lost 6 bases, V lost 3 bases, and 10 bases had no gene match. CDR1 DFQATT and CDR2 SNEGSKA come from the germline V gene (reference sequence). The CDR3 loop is CSARGAGQGDSGELFF. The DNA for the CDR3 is TGCAGTGCTAGGGGGGCCGGACAGGGGGATTCCGGGGAGCTGTTTTTT.

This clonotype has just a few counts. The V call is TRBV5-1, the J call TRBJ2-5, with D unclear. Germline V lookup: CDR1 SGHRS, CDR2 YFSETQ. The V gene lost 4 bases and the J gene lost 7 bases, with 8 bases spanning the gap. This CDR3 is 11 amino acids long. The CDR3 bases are TGCGCCAGCAGCGACGGCGGGACCCAGTACTTC. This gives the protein CASSDGGTQYF.